These T cell receptor beta chains were read from a single sample in a study of metastatic and nonmetastatic thyroid tumors. With MiXCR, TCRdb called clones anew from the PCR reads. The repertoire holds 20,000 or so clones, less than 15% seen once, with about 15% in the top ten. Sequenced sample: tumor tissue. The receptors were sampled from a female donor with papillary thyroid cancer or a benign thyroid nodule (not recorded which). Some clones in this sample may be carry-over from other donors' samples. The CDR3 runs from the conserved cysteine through the conserved F or W. Clone size appears in some rows only: once, few, many, or a class for an expanded clone.

CDR3 protein: CSSSEVVKFNGEAFF
V gene: TRBV6-1
clone size: few
CDR3 length: 15

CDR3 protein: CASIMIVEQYF
V gene: TRBV2
clone size: -
CDR3 length: 11

CDR3 protein: CASRGSGTANEKLFF
V gene: TRBV6-1
clone size: many
CDR3 length: 15

CDR3 protein: CAISGGQPTNEKLFF
V gene: TRBV10-3
clone size: many
CDR3 length: 15

CDR3 protein: CASSLGSGTVGEQFF
V gene: TRBV18
clone size: -
CDR3 length: 15

CDR3 protein: CASRILAGGNQETQYF
V gene: TRBV6-1
clone size: many
CDR3 length: 16

CDR3 protein: CASSMSRVNQPQHF
V gene: TRBV27
clone size: many
CDR3 length: 14

CDR3 protein: CASSMPAGDGYTF
V gene: TRBV19
clone size: many
CDR3 length: 13

CDR3 protein: CASSIDRAGNQPQHF
V gene: TRBV19
clone size: medium-sized
CDR3 length: 15

CDR3 protein: CSVYLATSSYEQYF
V gene: TRBV29-1
clone size: many
CDR3 length: 14

CDR3 protein: CASSLGGTPDTQYF
V gene: TRBV5-1
clone size: many
CDR3 length: 14

CDR3 protein: CASSHGQGDPRGQYF
V gene: TRBV4-1
clone size: many
CDR3 length: 15

CDR3 protein: CASSYSATVYTEAFF
V gene: TRBV6-5
clone size: many
CDR3 length: 15

CDR3 protein: CASSQGRPGRPQPQHF
V gene: TRBV4-1
clone size: many
CDR3 length: 16

CDR3 protein: CASRKGRNNQPQHF
V gene: TRBV28
clone size: many
CDR3 length: 14

CDR3 protein: CASRALAGCLGELFF
V gene: TRBV2
clone size: few
CDR3 length: 15

CDR3 protein: CASSLDRAGNTIYF
V gene: TRBV6-1
clone size: medium-sized
CDR3 length: 14

CDR3 protein: CASSSPRAGAERYTF
V gene: TRBV11-2
clone size: many
CDR3 length: 15

CDR3 protein: CSVVGVGDEQYF
V gene: TRBV29-1
clone size: many
CDR3 length: 12

CDR3 protein: CAGSPDPLSTDMQYF
V gene: TRBV4-2
clone size: -
CDR3 length: 15

CDR3 protein: CASSLGGTYNEQSF
V gene: TRBV28
clone size: few
CDR3 length: 14

CDR3 protein: CASTPTSGGSEQYF
V gene: TRBV11-2
clone size: many
CDR3 length: 14

CDR3 protein: CATRTGNEQFF
V gene: TRBV5-1
clone size: many
CDR3 length: 11

CDR3 protein: CASSETSGLIFSKNIQYF
V gene: TRBV2
clone size: many
CDR3 length: 18